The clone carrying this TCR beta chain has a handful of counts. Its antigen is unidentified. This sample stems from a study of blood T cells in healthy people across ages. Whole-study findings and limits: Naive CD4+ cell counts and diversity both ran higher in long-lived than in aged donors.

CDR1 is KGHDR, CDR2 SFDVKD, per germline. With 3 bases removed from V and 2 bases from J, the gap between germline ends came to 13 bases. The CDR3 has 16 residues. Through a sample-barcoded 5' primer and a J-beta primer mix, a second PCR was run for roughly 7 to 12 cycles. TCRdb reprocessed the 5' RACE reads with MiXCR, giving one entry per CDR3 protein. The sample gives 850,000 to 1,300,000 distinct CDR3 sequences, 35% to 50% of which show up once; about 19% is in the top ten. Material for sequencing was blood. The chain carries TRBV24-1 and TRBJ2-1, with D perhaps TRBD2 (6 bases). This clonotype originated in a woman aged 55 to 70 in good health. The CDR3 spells CATSDERAGTYNEQFF. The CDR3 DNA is TGTGCCACCAGTGATGAGCGTGCGGGGACCTACAATGAGCAGTTCTTC.